This entry is about one T cell receptor (beta chain). Its antigen remains unidentified. This sample stems from a study of graft-versus-host responses after intestinal transplantation. For the study at large: The transplants performed in recipients were multivisceral, liver-intestinal, or isolated intestinal.

This CDR3 spans 15 amino acids. V shed 2 bases, J shed 4 bases, and the junction held 4 bases outside the gene matches. Germline CDR1 MNHEY, CDR2 SVGAGI. Sequencing used immunoSEQ multiplex PCR; TCRdb keeps in-frame clones, though not all of them. The repertoire holds about 70,000 clones, with around 90% as singletons. This rearrangement joins TRBV6-5 to TRBJ2-2; 7 positions agree with TRBD1. The specimen comprised unstimulated CD8+ T cells sorted from spleen or lymph node cells, sampled before transplant. The sequence came from a human donor who was the organ donor for an intestinal transplant. DNA of the CDR3: TGTGCCAGCAGTTACGGGACAGACCTCACCGGGGAGCTGTTTTTT. Amino acids: CASSYGTDLTGELFF.